This entry features one T cell receptor beta chain sequence. Its antigen is undetermined. This sample was taken from a study of graft-versus-host responses after intestinal transplantation. Looking at the study overall: The transplants performed in recipients were multivisceral, liver-intestinal, or isolated intestinal.

Study observations and caveats: Some GvH clones were seen earlier in gut or blood, suggesting intestinal origin.

Graft specimens yielded both intraepithelial and lamina propria lymphocytes. The CDR3 runs 15 residues. The V and J ends lost 7 bases and 1 base respectively, with 16 bases between them. Germline V lookup: CDR1 WNHNN, CDR2 SYGVQD (reference sequence). Clones were sequenced by immunoSEQ multiplex PCR, and TCRdb holds only the in-frame ones, with some missing. Counted here are around 35,000 clones, around 90% occurring once; the ten biggest clones make up under 20%. The sample here was ileum tissue, taken about 200 days after intestinal transplant. V gene TRBV10-1 combines with J gene TRBJ1-1, with D maybe TRBD1 (5 bases). The sequence derives from a human patient who received an intestinal transplant, so some T cells may come from the graft donor. DNA of the CDR3: TGCGCCAGCACTCATATCCAGGGAAGGAACACTGAAGCTTTCTTT. Its translation: CASTHIQGRNTEAFF.